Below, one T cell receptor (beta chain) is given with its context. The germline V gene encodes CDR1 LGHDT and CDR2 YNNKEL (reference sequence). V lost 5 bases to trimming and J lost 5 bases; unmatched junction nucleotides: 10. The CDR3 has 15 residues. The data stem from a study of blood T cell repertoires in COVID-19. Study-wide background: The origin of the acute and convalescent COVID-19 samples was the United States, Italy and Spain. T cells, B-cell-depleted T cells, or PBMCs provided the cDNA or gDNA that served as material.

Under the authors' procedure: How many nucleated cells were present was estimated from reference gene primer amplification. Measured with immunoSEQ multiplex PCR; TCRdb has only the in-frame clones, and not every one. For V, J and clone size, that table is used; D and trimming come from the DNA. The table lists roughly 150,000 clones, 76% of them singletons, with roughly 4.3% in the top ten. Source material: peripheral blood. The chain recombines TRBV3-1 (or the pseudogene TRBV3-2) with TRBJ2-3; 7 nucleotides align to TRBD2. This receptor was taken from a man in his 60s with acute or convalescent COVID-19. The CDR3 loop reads CASSYPGGGRDTQYF. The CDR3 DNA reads TGTGCCAGCAGCTACCCGGGAGGCGGTAGAGATACGCAGTATTTT.